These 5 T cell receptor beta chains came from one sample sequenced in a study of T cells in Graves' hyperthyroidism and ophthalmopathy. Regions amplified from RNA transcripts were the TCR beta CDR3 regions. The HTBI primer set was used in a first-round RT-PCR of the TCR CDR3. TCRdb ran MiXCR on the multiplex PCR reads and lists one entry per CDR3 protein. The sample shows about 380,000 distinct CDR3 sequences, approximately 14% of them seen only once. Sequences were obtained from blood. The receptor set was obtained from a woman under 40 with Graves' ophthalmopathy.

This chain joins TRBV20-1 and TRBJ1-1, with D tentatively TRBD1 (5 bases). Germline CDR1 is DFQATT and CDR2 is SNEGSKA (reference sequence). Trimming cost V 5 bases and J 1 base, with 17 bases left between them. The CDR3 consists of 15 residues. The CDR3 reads CSAPGGGPENTEAFF. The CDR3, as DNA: TGCAGTGCTCCCGGGGGGGGACCGGAGAACACTGAAGCTTTCTTT.

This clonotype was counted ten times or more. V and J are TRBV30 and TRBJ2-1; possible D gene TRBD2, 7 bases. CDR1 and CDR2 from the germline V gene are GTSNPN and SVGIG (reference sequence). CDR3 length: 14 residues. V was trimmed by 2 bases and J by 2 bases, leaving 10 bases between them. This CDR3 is CAWSIGGAYNEQFF. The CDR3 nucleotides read TGTGCCTGGAGTATAGGGGGGGCCTACAATGAGCAGTTCTTC.

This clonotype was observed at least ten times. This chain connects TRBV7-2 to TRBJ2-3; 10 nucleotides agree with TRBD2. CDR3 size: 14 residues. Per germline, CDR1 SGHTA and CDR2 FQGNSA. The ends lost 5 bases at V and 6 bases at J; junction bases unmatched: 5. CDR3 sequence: CASSRSGGVDTQYF. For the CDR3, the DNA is TGTGCCAGCAGCCGAAGCGGGGGGGTGGATACGCAGTATTTT.

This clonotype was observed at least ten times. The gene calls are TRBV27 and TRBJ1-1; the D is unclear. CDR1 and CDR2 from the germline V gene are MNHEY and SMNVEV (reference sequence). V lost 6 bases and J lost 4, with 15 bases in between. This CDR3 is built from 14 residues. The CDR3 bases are TGTGCCAGCAGCCCAAGGGCAAGAGGCACTGAAGCTTTCTTT. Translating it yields CASSPRARGTEAFF.

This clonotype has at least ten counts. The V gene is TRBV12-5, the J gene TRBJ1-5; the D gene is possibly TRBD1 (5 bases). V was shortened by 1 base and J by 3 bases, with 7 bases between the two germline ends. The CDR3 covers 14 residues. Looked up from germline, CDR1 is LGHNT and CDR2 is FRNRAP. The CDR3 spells CASGLGGFNQPQHF. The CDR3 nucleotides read TGTGCTAGTGGTTTGGGGGGGTTCAATCAGCCCCAGCATTTT.